This T cell receptor (beta chain) was sequenced for a study of OX40 agonist ivuxolimab in advanced cancers. Study-level background: Checkpoint inhibitors had been given previously to about 38% of patients. Study conclusions and caveats: The study found among the lowest clonal expansion in partial responders at 0.1-3.0 mg/kg.

On this clone itself: Its antigen remains unknown.

Sequencing was performed with immunoSEQ multiplex PCR; in TCRdb, only in-frame clones are kept and a portion is missing. This table holds 20,000 to 25,000 clones, about 82% found once. The receptor was derived from an adult with an advanced solid tumor such as melanoma, head and neck, liver or kidney cancer. This specimen consisted of CD4+ or CD8+ T cells sorted from blood, obtained in a trial of the OX40 agonist ivuxolimab.

The CDR3 is CASKEYRQLNHYEQYF. In nucleotides, the CDR3 is TGTGCCAGCAAGGAATACCGACAGTTAAATCACTACGAGCAGTACTTC. The chain has TRBV27 and TRBJ2-7; D perhaps matches TRBD1 (5 bases). The CDR3 has 16 amino acids. Germline-derived CDR1 and CDR2 are MNHEY and SMNVEV (reference sequence). V gave up 7 bases and J gave up 3 bases, with 22 bases separating them.